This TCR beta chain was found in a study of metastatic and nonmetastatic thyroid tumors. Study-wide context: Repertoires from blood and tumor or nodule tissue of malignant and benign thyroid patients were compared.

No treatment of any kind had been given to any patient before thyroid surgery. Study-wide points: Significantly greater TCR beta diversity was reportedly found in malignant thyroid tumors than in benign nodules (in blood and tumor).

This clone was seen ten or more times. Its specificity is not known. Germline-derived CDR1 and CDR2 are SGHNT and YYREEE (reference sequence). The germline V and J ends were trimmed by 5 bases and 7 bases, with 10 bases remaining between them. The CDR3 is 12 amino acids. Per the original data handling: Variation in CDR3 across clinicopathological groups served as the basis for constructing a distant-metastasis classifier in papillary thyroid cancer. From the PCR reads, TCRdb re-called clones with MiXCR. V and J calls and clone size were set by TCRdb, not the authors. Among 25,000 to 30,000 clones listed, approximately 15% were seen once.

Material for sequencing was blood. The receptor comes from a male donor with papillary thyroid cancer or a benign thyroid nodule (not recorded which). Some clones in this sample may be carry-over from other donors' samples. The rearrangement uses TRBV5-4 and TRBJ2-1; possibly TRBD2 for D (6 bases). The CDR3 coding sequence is TGTGCCAGCAGGGAGACTAGAAATGAGCAGTTCTTC. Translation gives CASRETRNEQFF.